This TCR beta chain was recovered during a study of blood T cell repertoires in COVID-19 (dated by TCRdb to between 2020 and 2021). Regarding the study in general: Samples covering the acute and convalescent phases of COVID-19 were provided by collaborators in the United States, Italy and Spain. The material from the prospective study consisted of cDNA or gDNA derived from T cells, B-cell-depleted T cells, or PBMCs. Deeply sampled blood TCRbeta repertoires from subjects exposed to, actively infected with, or recovered from COVID-19 were included in the dataset. The repertoires were released in a freely available public database intended as a resource for research on the immune response to SARS-CoV-2. The samples were drawn from two sources: the first 160 participants of the ongoing ImmuneRACE study, and fewer than 1,500 subjects contributed by 6 global collaborators. A de-identified subject ID, COVID-19 status, age in years and sex were almost always included in the sample metadata. Where available, HLA class I and class II types were taken from metadata supplied by the sample provider and were not determined by assay-based typing.

Findings and caveats that apply to the study as a whole: How much clinical and demographic metadata was included differed by source and by participant, and the metadata was provided uncurated.

TCRbeta CDR3 regions were amplified from genomic DNA by means of the immunoSEQ Assay, a bias-controlled multiplex PCR. Per the source publication's procedure: The number of nucleated cells in each sample was estimated from the amplification of reference gene primers within the assay. To quantify the absolute abundance of each unique TCRbeta CDR3 rearrangement, sequence reads were collapsed and filtered. Productive Simpson clonality was computed per sample as the square root of Simpson's diversity index over productive rearrangements. Drawn from immuneACCESS, this table holds only the in-frame rearrangements with V and J called that TCRdb kept. Clones are partly lost; checked studies trace under half to an unresolved V gene and leave the rest unexplained. V and J calls and clone size are as listed in that table; D and trimming were resolved from the DNA. In this sample the table shows 84,000 or so clones, 75% to 85% of which occur a single time. Approximately 13% of the sample is taken by the ten largest.

V loses 2 bases of germline sequence and J loses 0 bases, and the interval between the two ends is 10 bases. Looking up the germline V gene (reference sequence) yields CDR1 MNHEY and CDR2 SMNVEV. The CDR3 goes from the cysteine to the phenylalanine over 15 residues. Only the CDR3 portion is preserved as DNA: 45 bases, with reading frame beginning at the first base. The collaborating institutions used their own protocols to collect whole blood in K2EDTA tubes. For TCRbeta analysis, collaborators shipped samples as frozen whole blood, isolated PBMCs, or DNA extracted from either of those sample types. Concerning this clone: Its antigen specificity is not known. No much larger clonotype is one base removed from it; base qualities were not supplied.

The chain couples TRBV27 to TRBJ1-2, with a weak D call of TRBD1 (6 bases match). Sequencing input: peripheral blood. This TCR was sampled from a human donor in a cohort sampled during active COVID-19. The CDR3 region has the sequence CASSLRTEPNYGYTF. The DNA is TGTGCCAGCAGTTTAAGGACAGAGCCTAACTATGGCTACACCTTC.